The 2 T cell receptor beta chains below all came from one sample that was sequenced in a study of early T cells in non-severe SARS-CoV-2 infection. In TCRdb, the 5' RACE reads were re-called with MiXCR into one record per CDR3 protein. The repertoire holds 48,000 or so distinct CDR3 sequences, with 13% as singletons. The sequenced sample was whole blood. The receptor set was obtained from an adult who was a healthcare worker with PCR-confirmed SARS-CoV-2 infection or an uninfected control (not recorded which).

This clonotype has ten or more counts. The CDR3 spells CASSSFGTGRSSEAFF. Written as DNA, the CDR3 is TGTGCCAGCAGTTCGTTTGGGACAGGGCGATCGTCTGAAGCTTTCTTT. J is TRBJ1-1 and V is TRBV6-2 or TRBV6-3, with TRBD1 matching over 9 bases. Germline trimming cut 4 bases from V and 6 bases from J; bases unmatched to any gene: 12. Germline-derived CDR1 and CDR2 are MNHEY and SVGEGT. The CDR3 is made up of 16 amino acids.

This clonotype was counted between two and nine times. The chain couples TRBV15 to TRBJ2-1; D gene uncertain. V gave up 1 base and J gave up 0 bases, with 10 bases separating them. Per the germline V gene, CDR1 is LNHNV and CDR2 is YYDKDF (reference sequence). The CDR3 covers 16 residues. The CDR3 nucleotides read TGTGCCACCAGCAGAGGAACCACAGCCTCCTACAATGAGCAGTTCTTC. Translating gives CATSRGTTASYNEQFF.